What follows are 20 T cell receptor beta chains derived from one specimen sequenced in a study of cytomegalovirus exposure and HLA in healthy donors. PCR employed 60 Vbeta and 13 Jbeta primers. Sequenced by immunoSEQ multiplex PCR; TCRdb stores in-frame clones only, minus some. The sample lists 130,000 or so clones, around three quarters occurring once. Source material: PBMCs. The receptors originated from a man between 25 and 39 years old in good health and CMV-seronegative.

This clone was detected only once. This chain uses TRBV27 with TRBJ2-5; 10 nucleotides match TRBD2. CDR1 and CDR2 (germline): MNHEY, SMNVEV (reference sequence). Trimming at V came to 4 bases and at J to 5 bases, leaving 10 bases not matched to a gene. The CDR3 is 16 amino acids. DNA of the CDR3: TGTGCCAGCAGTTCAATAGCGGGGGGCCCCCAGGAGACCCAGTACTTC. Amino acids: CASSSIAGGPQETQYF.

This sequence joins TRBV6-5 and TRBJ1-2; D is unresolved. Trimming took off 0 bases at V and 7 bases at J, with 12 bases between the two ends. This CDR3 comprises 14 residues. CDR1 is MNHEY and CDR2 is SVGAGI in the germline V gene. The DNA of the CDR3 is TGTGCCAGCAGTTACTCGGATTTACGGGGTGGCTACACCTTC. It encodes CASSYSDLRGGYTF.

This rearrangement joins TRBV19 to TRBJ2-1; 9 bases line up with TRBD2. CDR1 is LNHDA and CDR2 is SQIVND in the germline V gene (reference sequence). V trimming: 6 bases; J trimming: 7 bases; junction bases outside the gene matches: 10. This CDR3 has 15 residues. CDR3 amino acids: CASSALAGIGNEQFF. Written as DNA, the CDR3 is TGTGCCAGTAGCGCCCTAGCGGGGATTGGGAATGAGCAGTTCTTC.

The V call is TRBV2, the J call TRBJ1-6; a possible D gene is TRBD1 (5 bases). The CDR3 is 14 amino acids. Per the germline V gene, CDR1 is SNHLY and CDR2 is FYNNEI. V lost 2 bases to trimming and J lost 4 bases, with 6 bases between them. CDR3 residues: CASSERQYNSPLHF. The CDR3 region has the DNA TGTGCCAGCAGTGAAAGACAGTATAATTCACCCCTCCACTTT.

The CDR3 DNA follows: TGCGCCAGCAGCTTACCGGGGGGAGAGACAGATACGCAGTATTTT. It codes for CASSLPGGETDTQYF. The rearrangement uses TRBV5-1 and TRBJ2-3, with 7 bases fitting TRBD2. The V segment lost 2 bases and the J segment 3 bases; nucleotides outside the gene matches: 6. Germline V gene lookup returns CDR1 SGHRS and CDR2 YFSETQ. This CDR3 has 15 residues.

This chain joins TRBV2 and TRBJ1-6, with 8 positions matching TRBD1. Germline CDR1 SNHLY, CDR2 FYNNEI. The CDR3 covers 14 residues. J lost 7 bases, V lost 6 bases, and 5 bases had no gene match. The CDR3 DNA reads TGTGCCAGCAGGGGAGACAGGGGAAATTCACCCCTCCACTTT. Amino acid sequence: CASRGDRGNSPLHF.

For the CDR3, the DNA is TGTGCCAGCAGCTTAAGATGGGGGGGGCGAGGTGGATCGGATTTTAGGTACACCTTC. It yields the protein CASSLRWGGRGGSDFRYTF. The genes are TRBV13 and TRBJ1-2; possible D gene TRBD1, 6 bases. The V and J ends lost 2 bases and 11 bases respectively, with 33 bases between them. Germline V gene sequence: CDR1 PRHDT, CDR2 FYEKMQ (reference sequence). There are 19 residues in the CDR3. Together with reference TRBV13 and TRBJ1-2, the CDR3 gives the full variable domain: AAGVIQSPRHLIKEKRETATLKCYPIPRHDTVYWYQQGPGQDPQFLISFYEKMQSDKGSIPDRFSAQQFSDYHSELNMSSLELGDSALYFCASSLRWGGRGGSDFRYTFGSGTRLTVV.

The chain employs TRBV11-2 and TRBJ1-4; D ambiguous. Germline-derived CDR1 and CDR2 are SGHAT and FQNNGV. The ends were cut back, 5 bases at V and 3 bases at J, with 16 bases in the middle. The CDR3 loop spans 16 amino acids. Here the CDR3 reads CASSGLLEGSNEKLFF. The CDR3 nucleotides read TGTGCCAGCAGCGGCCTGTTGGAGGGCTCTAATGAAAAACTGTTTTTT.

The chain joins TRBV28 to TRBJ1-5; D is perhaps TRBD1 (6 bases). Trimming removed 5 bases from V and 3 bases from J, with 14 bases in between. The CDR3 is made up of 15 amino acids. Germline V CDR1 and CDR2: MDHEN, SYDVKM. CDR3 coding DNA: TGTGCCAGCAGTCGATTCACAGGGATCAATCAGCCCCAGCATTTT. Encoded protein: CASSRFTGINQPQHF. Together with reference TRBV28 and TRBJ1-5, the CDR3 gives the full variable domain: DVKVTQSSRYLVKRTGEKVFLECVQDMDHENMFWYRQDPGLGLRLIYFSYDVKMKEKGDIPEGYSVSREKKERFSLILESASTNQTSMYLCASSRFTGINQPQHFGDGTRLSIL.

This clone appeared a few times. The J gene is TRBJ1-2, the V gene TRBV5-1; 8 bases fit TRBD1. The length of the CDR3 is 17 residues. The V and J ends lost 4 bases and 2 bases, in that order; junction bases with no gene match: 13. Germline CDR1 is SGHRS and CDR2 is YFSETQ. The CDR3 DNA reads TGCGCCAGCAGCCGAAGCTCCGGGACAGGAAGCAACTATGGCTACACCTTC. Protein sequence: CASSRSSGTGSNYGYTF.

The chain combines TRBV29-1 with TRBJ2-7; the D gene is possibly TRBD1 (6 bases). Germline lookup yields CDR1 SQVTM and CDR2 ANQGSEA. V dropped 7 bases and J dropped 0 bases, with 10 bases sitting between them. This CDR3 comprises 12 residues. CDR3: CSARTASYEQYF. The CDR3, as DNA: TGCAGCGCCAGGACAGCCTCCTACGAGCAGTACTTC.

The CDR3 region is CASSMRAGNQPQHF. As DNA, the CDR3 is TGTGCCAGTAGTATGCGGGCAGGCAATCAGCCCCAGCATTTT. The chain links TRBV19 to TRBJ1-5; D is uncertain. V lost 3 bases and J 2 bases, leaving 8 bases between the germline ends. This CDR3 comprises 14 residues. The germline V gene encodes CDR1 LNHDA and CDR2 SQIVND (reference sequence). Combining the CDR3 with reference TRBV19 and TRBJ1-5 gives the whole variable domain DGGITQSPKYLFRKEGQNVTLSCEQNLNHDAMYWYRQDPGQGLRLIYYSQIVNDFQKGDIAEGYSVSREKKESFPLTVTSAQKNPTAFYLCASSMRAGNQPQHFGDGTRLSIL.

V usage is TRBV23-1 and J usage is TRBJ2-3, with 8 nucleotides matching TRBD1. TRBV23-1 qualifies as an ORF whose function is uncertain. With 0 bases clipped from V and 1 base from J, the junction kept 6 bases outside the gene matches. CDR3 length: 17 residues. CDR3 nucleotides: TGCGCCAGCAGTCAATCATTTGCGGGACAGGGCACAGATACGCAGTATTTT. The encoded protein is CASSQSFAGQGTDTQYF.

This rearrangement joins TRBV9 to TRBJ2-1, with D unresolved. Germline CDR1 is SGDLS and CDR2 is YYNGEE. The CDR3 sequence is 14 residues long. V gave up 0 bases and J gave up 5 bases, with 9 bases separating them. In DNA, the CDR3 is TGTGCCAGCAGCGTAGCTGCGGAAAACAATGAGCAGTTCTTC. This sequence encodes CASSVAAENNEQFF. Full variable domain (missing parts from reference TRBV9 and TRBJ2-1): DSGVTQTPKHLITATGQRVTLRCSPRSGDLSVYWYQQSLDQGLQFLIQYYNGEERAKGNILERFSAQQFPDLHSELNLSSLELGDSALYFCASSVAAENNEQFFGPGTRLTVL.

The chain joins TRBV9 to TRBJ1-1; D not resolved. The CDR3 contains 13 residues. Germline V gene data show CDR1 as SGDLS and CDR2 as YYNGEE. Trimming shortened V by 3 bases and J by 8 bases, and 14 bases separated the two germline ends. The CDR3: CASSASPAREAFF. CDR3 DNA: TGTGCCAGCAGCGCGTCTCCGGCCAGGGAAGCTTTCTTT.

This clone has ten or more counts. In nucleotides, the CDR3 is TGTGCCAGCAGCTTTCATTATACACCCACCGGGGAGCTGTTTTTT. Residues: CASSFHYTPTGELFF. The V gene is TRBV5-6, the J gene TRBJ2-2; D remains ambiguous. The V end was cut by 2 bases, the J end by 4 bases, with 12 bases between. The germline gives CDR1 SGHDT, CDR2 YYEEEE. The CDR3 runs to 15 residues.

The chain employs TRBV5-4 and TRBJ2-1, with 7 bases matching TRBD2. Germline values: CDR1 SGHNT, CDR2 YYREEE (reference sequence). This CDR3 spans 15 amino acids. V shed 0 bases and J 7 bases; nucleotides not matched to a gene: 7. CDR3: CASSLGSSGLNEQFF. CDR3 DNA: TGTGCCAGCAGCTTGGGGTCTAGCGGCCTGAATGAGCAGTTCTTC.

V gene TRBV28 combines with J gene TRBJ1-6; perhaps TRBD1 as D (6 bases). Germline-derived CDR1 and CDR2 are MDHEN and SYDVKM. V shed 5 bases and J shed 6 bases, with 20 bases lying between them. This CDR3 is 17 amino acids long. The CDR3 DNA sequence: TGTGCCAGCAGTGGTCCCTCCGCAGGGGTAGGTAATTCACCCCTCCACTTT. Amino acids: CASSGPSAGVGNSPLHF.

The chain has TRBV19 and TRBJ2-5; 7 nucleotides agree with TRBD1. CDR1 and CDR2 from the germline V gene are LNHDA and SQIVND (reference sequence). Trimming cost V 6 bases and J 2 bases; bases outside gene matches: 3. This CDR3 is built from 13 residues. This CDR3 is CASRGRGQETQYF. The CDR3 nucleotides read TGTGCCAGTAGGGGCAGGGGGCAAGAGACCCAGTACTTC.

The CDR3 protein is CASSLVPGHDEKLFF. The CDR3 region has the DNA TGTGCCAGCAGCTTGGTCCCAGGGCACGATGAAAAACTGTTTTTT. This chain joins TRBV5-6 and TRBJ1-4; D might be TRBD1 (5 bases). V lost 0 bases, J lost 6 bases, and 12 bases lay in between. The V gene's germline CDR1 is SGHDT and CDR2 YYEEEE. The CDR3 totals 15 residues.